The 21 T cell receptor beta chains presented below share a single source sample, sequenced in a study of blood T cells in healthy people across ages. Primed by a sample-barcoded 5' primer and a J-beta primer mix, a second PCR proceeded for 7 to 11 cycles. TCRdb re-derived calls from the 5' RACE reads in MiXCR, one entry per CDR3 protein. The data show fewer than 950,000 distinct CDR3 sequences, less than 70% seen once. Sequences were obtained from blood. Receptor source: a man older than 75 in good health.

The J gene is TRBJ2-7, the V gene TRBV25-1; 8 bases line up with TRBD2. The CDR3 consists of 13 residues. The V and J ends lost 4 bases and 3 bases, in that order; junction bases with no gene match: 2. Germline V gene lookup returns CDR1 MGHDK and CDR2 SYGVNS. The CDR3 loop reads CASSGLAIYEQYF. CDR3 DNA: TGTGCCAGCAGTGGACTAGCGATCTACGAGCAGTACTTC.

The V and J genes are TRBV6-2 or TRBV6-3 and TRBJ2-3; 14 bases are shared with TRBD2. Trimming cost V 8 bases and J 2 bases; bases outside gene matches: 3. Per the germline V gene, CDR1 is MNHEY and CDR2 is SVGEGT. The CDR3 has 15 amino acids. The CDR3 coding sequence is TGTGCCAGCGGGGGACTAGCGGGGGTCACAGATACGCAGTATTTT. It codes for CASGGLAGVTDTQYF.

This chain connects TRBV12-3 or TRBV12-4 to TRBJ1-6; tentatively, D is TRBD1 (6 bases). CDR3 size: 14 residues. The germline V and J ends were trimmed by 6 bases and 6 bases, with 12 bases remaining between them. CDR3 in DNA: TGTGCCAGCAGATCAGGGGCCCCTAATTCACCCCTCCACTTT. Residues: CASRSGAPNSPLHF.

The chain carries TRBV3-1 and TRBJ2-1; D is unclear. Germline CDR1 and CDR2: LGHDT and YNNKEL (reference sequence). Trimming removed 4 bases from V and 6 bases from J, with 7 bases in between. This CDR3 has 12 amino acids. This CDR3 is CASSRRSNEQFF. The CDR3 nucleotides are TGTGCCAGCAGCCGACGGAGCAATGAGCAGTTCTTC.

The CDR3 here is CASSSLSSGADTQYF. The CDR3 DNA reads TGTGCCAGCAGCTCCCTGAGTTCTGGTGCAGATACGCAGTATTTT. This chain joins TRBV11-2 and TRBJ2-3; D unclear. The V end lost 4 bases, the J end lost 4 bases, and 15 bases lay between the germline ends. The CDR3 extends over 15 amino acids. From germline, CDR1 is SGHAT and CDR2 FQNNGV. Variable domain in full (rest from reference TRBV11-2 and TRBJ2-3): EAGVAQSPRYKIIEKRQSVAFWCNPISGHATLYWYQQILGQGPKLLIQFQNNGVVDDSQLPKDRFSAERLKGVDSTLKIQPAKLEDSAVYLCASSSLSSGADTQYFGPGTRLTVL.

This clonotype has more than one count but fewer than ten. The genes are TRBV5-1 and TRBJ1-1; D gene ambiguous. The CDR3 is 16 amino acids. Germline V lookup: CDR1 SGHRS, CDR2 YFSETQ. V lost 0 bases, J lost 2 bases, and 14 bases lay in between. CDR3 nucleotide sequence: TGCGCCAGCAGCTTGGAGAGTCGATATCTAAACACTGAAGCTTTCTTT. Its protein product is CASSLESRYLNTEAFF.

This clonotype came up a few times. J is TRBJ1-2 and V is TRBV19; no clear D. Germline CDR1 reads LNHDA; CDR2 reads SQIVND (reference sequence). Trimming pared 3 bases from V and 7 bases from J, leaving 12 bases between. CDR3 length: 13 residues. The CDR3 is CASSIGPEIGYTF. The CDR3 coding sequence is TGTGCCAGTAGTATCGGACCCGAAATTGGCTACACCTTC.

CDR3 sequence reads: CASSPGTSGRRAYNEQFF. CDR3 nucleotide sequence: TGTGCCAGCAGCCCCGGGACTAGCGGGAGGAGGGCCTACAATGAGCAGTTCTTC. The chain employs TRBV7-3 and TRBJ2-1, with 15 bases matching TRBD2. The CDR3 length is 18 residues. CDR1 and CDR2 (germline): SGHTA, FQGTGA. V dropped 5 bases and J dropped 2; count of bases not matched to a gene: 7.

This clonotype was picked up one time. The chain joins TRBV6-5 to TRBJ1-1; no clear D gene. Germline loops: CDR1 MNHEY, CDR2 SVGAGI. The CDR3 is made up of 13 amino acids. Between the trimmed V and J ends, which lost 0 bases and 8 bases, there was a span of 10 bases. CDR3 in DNA: TGTGCCAGCAGTTACTCGACCGGGTGGGAAGCTTTCTTT. Translated: CASSYSTGWEAFF.

This clonotype appeared a few times. The CDR3 DNA sequence: TGTGCCAGCAGCCAAGACGGGGGACTAGCGATCTACAATGAGCAGTTCTTC. This codes for CASSQDGGLAIYNEQFF. V and J are TRBV4-2 and TRBJ2-1; TRBD2 matches at 10 bases. The CDR3 has 17 residues. The germline V gene has CDR1 LGHNA and CDR2 YNFKEQ. V gave up 0 bases and J gave up 3 bases; unmatched junction bases: 5.

The chain combines TRBV10-3 with TRBJ2-5; 8 bases are a match to TRBD1. CDR3 length equals 16 residues. Germline CDR1 and CDR2: ENHRY and SYGVKD. Germline trimming cut 0 bases from V and 1 base from J; bases unmatched to any gene: 4. The CDR3 here is CAISESLGQAQETQYF. CDR3 bases: TGTGCCATCAGTGAGTCACTGGGACAGGCCCAAGAGACCCAGTACTTC.

The chain combines TRBV20-1 with TRBJ2-1; 7 nucleotides agree with TRBD2. V lost 3 bases to trimming and J lost 1 base; unmatched junction nucleotides: 3. Germline V lookup: CDR1 DFQATT, CDR2 SNEGSKA (reference sequence). This CDR3 has 14 residues. As DNA, the CDR3 is TGCAGTGCTAGGACTAGCCAATCCTACAATGAGCAGTTCTTC. Translation: CSARTSQSYNEQFF.

This clonotype was seen more than once but under ten times. The chain joins TRBV29-1 to TRBJ2-1; weak D call: TRBD2 (5 bases). The germline V gene encodes CDR1 SQVTM and CDR2 ANQGSEA. The CDR3 has 11 residues. Trimming took 7 bases from V and 4 from J, leaving 8 bases between them. CDR3: CSGGGYNEQFF. CDR3 nucleotide sequence: TGCAGCGGAGGCGGGTACAATGAGCAGTTCTTC.

The chain uses TRBV27 and TRBJ1-6; 7 bases are shared with TRBD1. The CDR3 is 14 amino acids. The germline gives CDR1 MNHEY, CDR2 SMNVEV (reference sequence). With 6 bases clipped from V and 9 bases from J, the junction kept 8 bases outside the gene matches. The CDR3, as DNA: TGTGCCAGCAGATTGGGGGACAGACCTTCACCCCTCCACTTT. Residues: CASRLGDRPSPLHF.

J is TRBJ2-7 and V is TRBV28, with a possible D match to TRBD2 (6 bases). The DNA matches TRBJ2-5 better at its end, which makes the J call doubtful. Germline assignment: CDR1 MDHEN and CDR2 SYDVKM. The CDR3 spans 15 residues. In DNA, the CDR3 is TGTGCCAGCAGTTTATGGGACCCGGCGGGGGAGACCCAGTACTTC. Amino acid sequence: CASSLWDPAGETQYF.

This clonotype is a singleton in its sample. The chain employs TRBV29-1 and TRBJ1-3; maybe TRBD1 (5 bases). The V gene lost 0 bases and the J gene lost 3 bases, with 15 bases spanning the gap. The CDR3 spans 16 residues. In germline, CDR1 is SQVTM, CDR2 ANQGSEA. CDR3 region: CSVEDPQGGVGNTIYF. The CDR3 DNA reads TGCAGCGTTGAAGATCCCCAGGGAGGAGTTGGAAACACCATATATTTT.

CDR3 residues: CATSVANEQFF. The CDR3 DNA sequence: TGTGCCACCAGTGTGGCAAATGAGCAGTTCTTC. The genes are TRBV24-1 and TRBJ2-1; D unclear. Trimming left V 5 bases short and J 7 bases short, with 5 bases between. Germline CDR1 KGHDR, CDR2 SFDVKD. This CDR3 is 11 amino acids long.

The V gene is TRBV3-1, the J gene TRBJ2-5; D remains unclear. V lost 0 bases to trimming and J lost 4 bases, with 9 bases between them. This CDR3 contains 14 residues. CDR1 is LGHDT, CDR2 YNNKEL, per germline (reference sequence). DNA of the CDR3: TGTGCCAGCAGCCAAGATTTGTCCGGAGAGACCCAGTACTTC. Its protein product is CASSQDLSGETQYF.

The chain employs TRBV19 and TRBJ1-2; D gene ambiguous. This CDR3 comprises 14 residues. V was clipped by 7 bases and J by 2 bases, with 14 bases between them. Germline CDR1 LNHDA, CDR2 SQIVND (reference sequence). CDR3: CASTRPDGNYGYTF. The CDR3 DNA follows: TGTGCCAGTACCAGGCCAGACGGAAACTATGGCTACACCTTC.

Turning to this clonotype: An end of the junction differs from the germline gene, which may be a read error. This rearrangement joins TRBV2 to TRBJ1-4, with 9 bases that match TRBD1. The CDR3 spans 14 residues. The germline V gene has CDR1 SNHLY and CDR2 FYNNEI. In DNA form, the CDR3 reads TGTGCCAGCAGCTACGACAGGGGGAGTGAAAGACTGTTTTTT. It yields the protein CASSYDRGSERLFF.

The rearrangement uses TRBV9 and TRBJ2-1; no definite D call. The V gene lost 4 bases and the J gene lost 0 bases, with 11 bases spanning the gap. CDR1 is SGDLS, CDR2 YYNGEE, per germline. The CDR3 is made up of 15 amino acids. The CDR3 DNA sequence: TGTGCCAGCAGCCCCAGTCCCCTCTCCTACAATGAGCAGTTCTTC. Translated: CASSPSPLSYNEQFF.